This TCR beta chain was captured in a study of CD8 T cells in ankylosing spondylitis (TCRdb year 2017). General notes on the study: The study set out to find disease-linked TCR variants by profiling T cell receptor beta repertoires in ankylosing spondylitis patients and healthy donors. The full study cohort comprised approximately 23 ankylosing spondylitis patients and 110 or so healthy donors. Peripheral blood was sampled, and synovial fluid was also collected from ankylosing spondylitis patients.

What the authors observed across the whole study: The disease-linked clones showed a CD8+ phenotype and occurred at relatively low frequencies in peripheral blood. A TCR beta motif of seven or eight highly homologous amino acid variants appeared characteristic of blood from ankylosing spondylitis patients. Some motif variants were previously reported in synovial fluid and blood of reactive arthritis patients, suggesting common disease-initiation mechanisms. Significant enrichment of the disease-linked clones was reported in matched synovial fluid samples from ankylosing spondylitis patients.

From cysteine to phenylalanine, the CDR3 is 16 amino acids long. Solely the CDR3 DNA is kept, with 48 bases framed from the first base. Trimmed from V: 3 bases; trimmed from J: 1 base; junction bases lacking a gene match: 3. Via the germline V gene, CDR1 is LGHNA and CDR2 YSLEER. The reads were generated on an Illumina HiSeq 2500. Quantitative 5'-RACE with molecular barcodes was the method used to prepare the TCR beta libraries. In the authors' own workflow: A new computational method based on a probabilistic model of VDJ rearrangement was used to identify disease-linked TCR variants. TCRdb ran its own pipeline on the public reads, namely fastp trimming at Q25 and MiXCR clone calling, and kept in-frame beta chains. Rows are unified per CDR3 protein, each entry keeping the most common DNA and genes. The authors' filters were not applied to this entry. Within this sample are 670,000 or so distinct CDR3 sequences, with around 17% of them counted one time only. About 19% of the sample is in the top ten clones.

With regard to this clonotype: Its antigen is unknown. Base qualities are missing; no much larger clone stands one base away.

Recombination joined TRBV4-3 with TRBJ2-3; the junction holds 11 bases that match TRBD2. Source material: blood, either unsorted or a sorted T cell fraction (not recorded which). The TCR comes from a male donor with ankylosing spondylitis. The CDR3 has the sequence CASSQILAGGTDTQYF. The bases are TGCGCCAGCAGCCAGATACTAGCGGGGGGCACAGATACGCAGTATTTT.